Sequencing of this T cell receptor (beta chain) was carried out in a study of beta chain features in type 1 diabetes (dated by TCRdb to the late 2010s). The study in broad terms: Mean age, gender distribution, total cell number and subset yield did not differ between patients and healthy donors. A total of around 100 million sorted cells were examined across all samples, and RNA yield correlated strongly with the number of cells per subset. In the study, recently diagnosed type 1 diabetes patients and matched healthy donors were compared on the TCRB repertoires of their sorted circulating CD4+ T cell subsets. Regulatory and stem cell-like memory subsets were isolated from only 8 patients and 8 healthy donors, whereas naive and central memory subsets came from all 28 donors. The paper's findings and limits, for the study overall: PCR might favor shorter templates, but patient and control samples were amplified and corrected together, so any skew would affect both groups equally. Because cDNA was sequenced instead of genomic DNA, activated cells with high expression could be over-represented, although the groups did not differ in activation or CD3 levels. Naive, central memory and regulatory TCRB repertoires appeared more similar among patients than among healthy donors. At VDJ recombination sites, patients with type 1 diabetes made fewer insertions and deleted more nucleotides, a pattern implying thymic rearrangement abnormalities. In all four CD4+ subsets, TCRB CDR3 length was moderately but significantly shorter in type 1 diabetes patients. Because small numbers of individuals were included in the HLA sub-analyses, any influence of HLA type on TCRB rearrangement was left unresolved.

A note on this clone: Its antigen target is currently unknown. Qualities for individual bases were not recorded, and no much larger clone is one base off.

From its cysteine to its phenylalanine, the CDR3 spans 15 amino acids. Left in the record is the CDR3 DNA by itself, 45 bases read in frame from the first base. Reading the germline V gene gives CDR1 MDHEN and CDR2 SYDVKM. V loses 6 bases of germline sequence and J loses 5 bases, and the interval between the two ends is 17 bases. The entire isolated RNA was reverse transcribed using the High Capacity cDNA Reverse Transcription Kit, and thus expressed TCRB transcripts were sequenced. Deep immunoSEQ sequencing was applied to naive, central memory and regulatory T cell samples, giving an average of about 3.8 million total reads per sample. Sorted cells were lysed in RLT buffer, and RNA was extracted using DNase-treated RNeasy Micro or Mini kits according to cell number. To prevent cross-contamination, every cell subset was processed on its own, while patient and healthy donor samples were processed together. Using the immunoSEQ multiplex PCR, TCRB sequences were amplified from cDNA into 87-bp fragments spanning the CDR3 region. Amplicons were sequenced on the Illumina HiSeq platform. In the authors' own workflow: PCR bias was corrected computationally using synthetic template baselines, and reads within Hamming distance 2 were collapsed, with unmergeable singletons discarded. By aligning reads against IMGT, V, D and J genes, CDR3 length, and insertions or deletions at six rearrangement sites were assigned. Within each subset, clonotype counts were normalized to the number of sorted cells before true diversity and Gini coefficients were calculated with the tcR R package. Repertoire sharing was quantified using the overlap coefficient calculated on TCRB nucleotide sequences. Not all clones reach the TCRdb copy of this immuneACCESS table, which keeps in-frame sequences only. Checked studies attribute under half of the gap to unresolved V genes and leave the rest unexplained. V and J calls and clone size are copied from that table; D and trimming were computed from the DNA. The sample yields about 370,000 clones; 9.6% were counted once. The ten largest clonotypes hold 0.45% to 0.65% of the sample.

Each donor gave one peripheral blood draw, approximately 110 mL on average, collected into heparinised tubes. A BD FACSAria II and a panel including CD45RO, CCR7, CD25, CD127, CD95 and CD27 were used to sort naive, central memory, regulatory and stem cell-like memory CD4+ T cells. Purity was above 95% for every sorted population. Right away, PBMCs were isolated by Lymphoprep density gradient centrifugation and were stained directly, with no culture step. So that batch effects would be minimized, each experiment stained and sorted samples in pairs, pairing one healthy donor with one patient. The rearranged chain carries TRBV28 and TRBJ1-5; the D gene is perhaps TRBD1, from 5 matching bases. This TCR was sampled from a man aged 25-45 years with type 1 diabetes. The specimen was central memory CD4+ T cells from blood. The nucleotide sequence is TGTGCCAGCAGACCACTAGGACGGGGGGATCAGCCCCAGCATTTT. It is translated as CASRPLGRGDQPQHF.